This T cell receptor beta chain is drawn from a study of shared clonotypes between healthy human individuals. Data came from immunoSEQ multiplex PCR; TCRdb stores just in-frame clones and leaves some out. The data contain roughly 720,000 clones, about 90% of them seen just once; the ten biggest clones take up about 33%. Study outcomes and limitations: Among a few donors, roughly 5% of naive CD4 clonotypes were found in common.

Remarks on this clone: Its specificity is unknown.

The TCR comes from a man between 18 and 35 years old in good health. Some clones in this sample may be carry-over from other donors' samples. The source material was memory CD8+ T cells from PBMCs. Subset specified: CD45RO+ cells pooled with CCR7-negative TemRA cells.

The CDR3 protein is CASSPIRGNEQFF. The CDR3, as DNA: TGTGCCAGCAGCCCCATAAGGGGAAATGAGCAGTTCTTC. The chain joins TRBV5-6 to TRBJ2-1; tentatively, D is TRBD1 (5 bases). V was cut by 4 bases and J by 7 bases, with 12 bases left in between. This CDR3 contains 13 residues. From germline, CDR1 is SGHDT and CDR2 YYEEEE.